The rows below give T cell receptor beta chains drawn from one sample of a study of cytomegalovirus exposure and HLA in healthy donors. Generated by immunoSEQ multiplex PCR, the TCRdb table keeps only in-frame clones and is missing some. The sample shows more than 65,000 clones, 96% of them seen only once. Source material: PBMCs. All receptors derive from a woman aged 18-29 years in good health and CMV-seronegative. Both conserved end residues are part of each CDR3. D genes are given only for firm matches. Not every row has a clone size; where given, it reads once, few, many or a size class.

TRBJ2-5 15 TRBD2 TRBV11-3 - CASSLEGGKQETQYF TGTGCCAGCAGCTTAGAGGGGGGGAAGCAAGAGACCCAGTACTTC
TRBJ2-3 16 - TRBV4-1 - CASSRVSRVAKDTQYF TGCGCCAGCAGCCGAGTTAGCAGGGTTGCTAAAGATACGCAGTATTTT
TRBJ2-7 15 - TRBV13 - CASSSGGGSSYEQYF TGTGCCAGCAGTTCCGGTGGGGGGAGCTCCTACGAGCAGTACTTC
TRBJ2-1 13 - TRBV7-9 - CASSLVDYNEQFF TGTGCCAGCAGCTTAGTAGACTACAATGAGCAGTTCTTC
TRBJ2-1 15 TRBD1 TRBV9 - CASSVSGGSYNEQFF TGTGCCAGCAGCGTGTCAGGGGGCAGCTACAATGAGCAGTTCTTC
TRBJ2-2 14 - TRBV4-1 - CASSPRGSWGELFF TGCGCCAGCAGTCCACGGGGGTCGTGGGGGGAGCTGTTTTTT
TRBJ2-7 16 TRBD2 TRBV5-1 - CASSLVSGGYSYEQYF TGCGCCAGCAGCTTGGTCAGCGGGGGCTACTCCTACGAGCAGTACTTC
TRBJ2-1 14 TRBD1 TRBV6-4 - CASSKQGAENEQFF TGTGCCAGCAGTAAACAGGGGGCTGAGAATGAGCAGTTCTTC
TRBJ2-7 14 - TRBV7-9 - CASSSHVLGYEQYF TGTGCCAGCAGCTCCCATGTACTAGGCTACGAGCAGTACTTC
TRBJ2-1 16 TRBD2 TRBV5-4 once CASSFDPGLAVDEQFF TGTGCCAGCAGCTTCGACCCGGGACTAGCCGTGGATGAGCAGTTCTTC
TRBJ2-7 15 - TRBV27 - CASSQSRVSLGEQYF TGTGCCAGCAGTCAAAGCAGGGTTAGTCTCGGCGAGCAGTACTTC
TRBJ2-2 16 - TRBV27 - CASSLGWARGTGELFF TGTGCCAGCAGCCTGGGTTGGGCTAGGGGCACCGGGGAGCTGTTTTTT
TRBJ1-1 13 - TRBV6-4 few CASRRTGNTEAFF TGTGCCAGCAGACGCACAGGGAACACTGAAGCTTTCTTT
TRBJ2-2 15 TRBD1 TRBV18 - CASSPGQGQGGELFF TGTGCCAGCTCACCGGGACAGGGTCAAGGCGGGGAGCTGTTTTTT
TRBJ2-7 15 TRBD1 TRBV27 - CASSWGTDSSYEQYF TGTGCCAGCAGTTGGGGGACAGATAGCTCCTACGAGCAGTACTTC
TRBJ2-3 16 TRBD2 TRBV6-1 - CASSGGLARGTDTQYF TGTGCCAGCAGTGGCGGACTAGCGAGAGGCACAGATACGCAGTATTTT
TRBJ2-7 16 - TRBV7-8 - CASSLVSGAKIYEQYF TGTGCCAGCAGCTTAGTGTCGGGAGCCAAGATCTACGAGCAGTACTTC
TRBJ2-3 14 - TRBV4-1 - CASSQGTNPNTQYF TGCGCCAGCAGCCAAGGGACTAACCCAAATACGCAGTATTTT
TRBJ1-2 14 - TRBV9 - CASSVGEGQNGYTF TGTGCCAGCAGCGTAGGGGAAGGACAGAATGGCTACACCTTC
TRBJ2-5 15 - TRBV29-1 - CSVARGRPGRETQYF TGCAGCGTTGCTCGTGGCCGACCGGGGAGAGAGACCCAGTACTTC
TRBJ2-7 11 - TRBV5-1 - CASSLEREQYF TGCGCCAGCAGCTTGGAGCGTGAGCAGTACTTC
TRBJ2-7 15 TRBD2 TRBV6-1 - CASSEARGGSYEQYF TGTGCCAGCAGTGAAGCGCGGGGGGGCTCCTACGAGCAGTACTTC
TRBJ2-2 16 TRBD1 TRBV25-1 - CASSESRDRAYGELFF TGTGCCAGCAGTGAATCCCGGGACAGGGCGTACGGGGAGCTGTTTTTT
TRBJ1-1 12 - TRBV18 - CASFGRGEVAFF TGTGCCAGCTTCGGGAGGGGCGAGGTAGCTTTCTTT
TRBJ2-7 15 - TRBV19 - CASSIRGADSYEQYF TGTGCCAGTAGTATACGCGGGGCTGACTCCTACGAGCAGTACTTC
TRBJ1-1 14 TRBD1 TRBV19 - CASPVTPGGTEAFF TGTGCCAGCCCCGTGACTCCAGGGGGAACTGAAGCTTTCTTT
TRBJ1-6 14 TRBD1 TRBV18 - CASATGTANSPLHF TGTGCCAGCGCAACCGGGACAGCGAATTCACCCCTCCACTTT
TRBJ1-4 16 TRBD1 TRBV28 once CASSLNEGGAEGRLFF TGTGCCAGCAGTTTAAACGAAGGGGGCGCCGAGGGTCGGCTGTTTTTT
TRBJ2-7 15 - TRBV11-1 - CASSPRGAVLYEQYF TGTGCCAGCAGCCCCAGGGGGGCGGTTCTCTACGAGCAGTACTTC
TRBJ1-3 14 - TRBV10-1 - CASSDPGSGNTIYF TGCGCCAGCAGTGATCCAGGGTCCGGAAACACCATATATTTT
TRBJ2-5 15 TRBD2 TRBV5-1 - CASSLRTGTIETQYF TGCGCCAGCAGCTTAAGAACCGGGACTATCGAGACCCAGTACTTC
TRBJ2-7 16 TRBD2 TRBV7-2 - CASSLAGLEGLYEQYF TGTGCCAGCAGCTTAGCCGGACTAGAGGGATTGTACGAGCAGTACTTC
TRBJ1-1 15 TRBD1 TRBV5-1 - CASSEGQGAIAEAFF TGCGCCAGCAGCGAGGGACAGGGGGCTATTGCTGAAGCTTTCTTT
TRBJ2-1 11 - TRBV6-5 - CASRGENEQFF TGTGCCAGCCGGGGAGAGAATGAGCAGTTCTTC
TRBJ2-7 15 TRBD1 TRBV7-8 - CASSIPGQGSYEQYF TGTGCCAGCAGCATCCCGGGACAGGGTTCCTACGAGCAGTACTTC
TRBJ2-2 14 - TRBV6-6 once CASSYGQVSGELFF TGTGCCAGCAGTTATGGCCAGGTCTCCGGGGAGCTGTTTTTT
TRBJ2-1 15 - TRBV6-1 - CASRQRVDTSNEQFF TGTGCCAGCAGACAACGGGTGGACACGAGCAATGAGCAGTTCTTC
TRBJ2-7 14 TRBD2 TRBV2 - CASSESSGRSEQYF TGTGCCAGCAGTGAGAGTAGCGGGAGGTCCGAGCAGTACTTC
TRBJ2-1 19 - TRBV27 - CASSLSGGQLVWQYNEQFF TGTGCCAGCAGTTTATCAGGGGGACAACTAGTATGGCAATACAATGAGCAGTTCTTC
TRBJ2-1 14 TRBD2 TRBV13 - CASSLGTSGWGQFF TGTGCCAGCAGCTTAGGCACTAGCGGGTGGGGGCAGTTCTTC
TRBJ2-1 17 TRBD2 TRBV2 - CASSAVPSGVVHNEQFF TGTGCCAGCAGTGCAGTTCCTAGCGGGGTCGTCCACAATGAGCAGTTCTTC
TRBJ1-4 13 - TRBV6-1 - CAIRLRNNEKLFF TGTGCCATCCGTCTGCGGAATAATGAAAAACTGTTTTTT
TRBJ1-5 15 - TRBV30 - CAWSRFVGAGQPQHF TGTGCCTGGTCCCGATTCGTCGGAGCGGGTCAGCCCCAGCATTTT
TRBJ2-7 15 TRBD2 TRBV19 - CASSIGTSGIVEQYF TGTGCCAGTAGTATTGGGACTAGCGGGATTGTCGAGCAGTACTTC
TRBJ2-6 18 - TRBV4-1 - CASSQEWTQSSGANVLTF TGCGCCAGCAGCCAAGAATGGACTCAGAGCTCTGGGGCCAACGTCCTGACTTTC
TRBJ2-1 15 TRBD2 TRBV2 - CASSQSGSGYNEQFF TGTGCCAGCAGTCAAAGCGGGAGTGGCTACAATGAGCAGTTCTTC
TRBJ1-5 15 TRBD1 TRBV7-2 - CASSWGTGSNQPQHF TGTGCCAGCAGCTGGGGGACAGGGAGCAATCAGCCCCAGCATTTT
TRBJ2-1 12 - TRBV7-9 - CASRGMDNEQFF TGTGCCAGCAGGGGCATGGACAATGAGCAGTTCTTC
TRBJ1-5 15 TRBD1 TRBV19 - CASSGTEGSNQPQHF TGTGCCAGTTCCGGGACAGAAGGTAGCAATCAGCCCCAGCATTTT
TRBJ2-1 11 TRBD2 TRBV20-1 - CVGLARDEQFF TGCGTGGGACTAGCTAGAGATGAGCAGTTCTTC
TRBJ1-1 13 - TRBV9 - CASMGELRGEAFF TGTGCCAGCATGGGAGAACTCAGGGGTGAAGCTTTCTTT
TRBJ1-1 13 - TRBV27 - CASSWTANTEAFF TGTGCCAGCAGTTGGACAGCGAACACTGAAGCTTTCTTT
TRBJ2-6 17 TRBD1 TRBV6-4 - CASSERQGSGGANVLTF TGTGCCAGCAGTGAGAGACAGGGAAGTGGTGGGGCCAACGTCCTGACTTTC